Included here is one T cell receptor (beta chain) sequence, with context. Its specificity is not known. The data originate from a study of Ad26.COV2.S vaccination and SARS-CoV-2 variants. Notes on the study in general: Analyses that measured TCR breadth and depth may have underestimated total T cell responses.

Treatment noted: some 20 received Ad26.COV2.S at low or high dose, single or two shots; about 5 received placebo; per-sample allocation not given. After the first vaccine or placebo injection, samples were drawn on day 63. The CDR3 extends over 15 amino acids. Germline V lookup: CDR1 SGDLS, CDR2 YYNGEE. J gave up 11 bases and V 3 bases, and 13 bases lay outside the gene matches. The table came from immunoSEQ multiplex PCR; TCRdb's copy has only in-frame clones and leaves some out. The sample records about 320,000 clones, roughly 90% being singletons. This TCR came from a person aged 18 to 65 who received the Ad26.COV2.S COVID-19 vaccine or a placebo. Here the sequenced sample was peripheral blood, taken in a trial of Ad26.COV2.S vaccine versus placebo. This chain links TRBV9 with TRBJ2-1; 8 bases agree with TRBD1. CDR3 sequence (DNA): TGTGCCAGCAGCGCAGGACAGGGAATCTTGGGGAAGCAGTTCTTC. This translates into CASSAGQGILGKQFF. Supplemented by reference TRBV9 and TRBJ2-1, the full variable domain reads DSGVTQTPKHLITATGQRVTLRCSPRSGDLSVYWYQQSLDQGLQFLIQYYNGEERAKGNILERFSAQQFPDLHSELNLSSLELGDSALYFCASSAGQGILGKQFFGPGTRLTVL.